The sequence of this T cell receptor (beta chain) was determined in a study of vaccination effects on CD4 cells after COVID-19 (dated by TCRdb to between 2021 and 2022). Background on the whole study: In the ViraFEST assay, PBMC were stimulated with viral peptide pools, and antigen-specific CD4+ T cell clonotypes were then identified by expansion using TCR sequencing. In the study, cultures from other donors were sequenced using the Oncomine TCR Beta short-read assay on an Illumina iSeq 100. Altogether, around 9 COVID-19 convalescent patients and several SARS-CoV-2-naive healthy vaccine recipients made up the full study. Each participant received two doses of an mRNA SARS-CoV-2 vaccine, either BNT162b2 or mRNA-1273. Around 2 million PBMC per well were cultured in IMDM with 5% human AB serum, roughly 10 IU/ml IL-2 and gentamicin, plus 10 ug/ml peptides. SARS-CoV-2 spike-specific CD4+ TCR repertoires were compared before and after mRNA vaccination in COVID-19 convalescent patients and in infection-naive vaccine recipients. Broad study findings and their caveats: Among healthy vaccine recipients, nearly all vaccine-induced clones were SARS-CoV-2 mono-reactive, and just 1 of 255 was cross-reactive with common cold coronaviruses. The study was limited by a small number of convalescent patients and lacked early post-infection timepoints. At late post-vaccination timepoints, both infection-induced and vaccine-induced clones showed marked clonal contraction, consistent with waning T cell responses.

The CDR3, cysteine through phenylalanine, is 13 amino acids long. Only the CDR3 DNA is retained, 39 bases long and in frame from the first base. CDR1 and CDR2 were assigned from the germline V gene as MNHEY and SVGEGT. Relative to germline, V is 8 bases shorter and J is 7 bases shorter, with 15 bases between their ends. After less than 13 days of culture, CD4+ T cells were isolated with the EasySep CD4+ T cell isolation kit. None of the healthy vaccine recipients had a prior SARS-CoV-2 infection, which was confirmed by nucleocapsid antibody tests that came back negative both before and after vaccination. Half of the culture medium was replaced with fresh IL-2-containing medium on days 3 and 7. Unless otherwise noted, each peptide stimulation condition was cultured in triplicate wells. Using Ficoll-Paque Plus gradient centrifugation, PBMC were separated from whole blood and then either used fresh or cryopreserved at -140C. Genomic DNA was extracted from cultured CD4+ T cells with the QIAamp micro DNA kit.

As concerns this clone: The clone's antigen remains unknown. Per-base quality was not reported, and no clone a single base away is much larger than it.

The method was the immunoSEQ multiplex PCR assay. TCR beta CDR3 sequencing was performed on DNA from the cultured, isolated CD4+ T cells. As for how the authors treated the data: Non-productive TCR sequences were discarded, and reads were trimmed to the CDR3 region, with only CDR3s of 7 or more amino acids retained. Antigen-specific clonotypes were identified using the MANAFEST web app by comparison of expansion in peptide wells against reference cultures. To be called positive, a clone needed expansion at FDR<0.05 compared with the reference and with all other wells, an odds ratio greater than 5, and a frequency greater than 0.1% in two replicate wells. Clonotypes significantly expanded in SARS-CoV-2 spike wells and in at least one common cold coronavirus spike condition were defined as cross-reactive. Levenshtein distance calculated with the stringdist R package was used to assess CDR3 similarity, and unrooted trees were constructed with ape in R 3.6.1. Drawn from immuneACCESS, this table holds only the in-frame rearrangements with V and J called that TCRdb kept. Clones are partly lost; checked studies trace under half to an unresolved V gene and leave the rest unexplained. V and J calls and clone size are given by that table; D and trimming were obtained from the DNA. The sample profile shows 70,000 to 85,000 clones; approximately 80% of them were found once. Jointly, the top ten make up roughly 1.9% of the sample.

The sequence joins TRBV6-2 or TRBV6-3 to TRBJ1-5; no D segment can be confidently identified. This material consisted of CD4+ T cells from PBMCs cultured without peptide, taken before COVID-19 vaccination. This clonotype originated in a human donor who received a COVID-19 vaccine. Here the CDR3 is given as CASCLGARQPQHF. At the DNA level, the sequence is TGTGCCAGCTGCCTAGGCGCGCGGCAGCCCCAGCATTTT.